The subject of this entry is one TCR beta chain. The source of the sample is a study of blood T cell repertoires in COVID-19. The CDR3 has 12 amino acids. V lost 1 base and J 5 bases, leaving 4 bases between the germline ends. CDR1 and CDR2 (germline): SGHTA, FQGNSA. Original methodology: Estimates of nucleated cell counts were drawn from the amplification of reference gene primers. Method: immunoSEQ multiplex PCR; TCRdb's copy keeps in-frame clones and lacks some. V and J calls and clone size are as listed in that table; D and trimming were resolved from the DNA. Among some 150,000 clones, 80% were seen once, and the ten largest hold around 0.62%.

Sequenced material: peripheral blood. This sequence originates from a man between 60 and 75 years old with acute or convalescent COVID-19. The rearrangement links TRBV7-2 to TRBJ2-3; the D is unclear. The CDR3 DNA follows: TGTGCCAGCAGCTTAGACAAAGATACGCAGTATTTT. As protein: CASSLDKDTQYF.